The 12 T cell receptor beta chains in this list originate from one sample, sequenced in a study of neurological immune-mediated disorders. In TCRdb, the 5' RACE reads were re-called with MiXCR into one record per CDR3 protein. The top ten clones hold about 1.7% of a sample with about 84,000 distinct CDR3 sequences, about a tenth of them seen once. Sequencing input: PBMCs. The source of these receptors is a man in his forties in good health.

This clonotype was observed at least ten times. The gene calls are TRBV12-3 or TRBV12-4 and TRBJ2-2, with no clear D. Trimming stripped 1 base from V and 6 bases from J, with 6 bases between. CDR3 size: 13 residues. CDR3 sequence (DNA): TGTGCCAGCAGTTTAGTTACTTCCGGGGAGCTGTTTTTT. It codes for CASSLVTSGELFF.

This clonotype was found many times. The chain couples TRBV20-1 to TRBJ2-3, with D uncertain. This CDR3 has 11 amino acids. With 2 bases removed from V and 6 bases from J, the gap between germline ends came to 6 bases. Germline loops: CDR1 DFQATT, CDR2 SNEGSKA (reference sequence). DNA for the CDR3: TGCAGTGCTAGACCGTCCGATACGCAGTATTTT. Translating it yields CSARPSDTQYF.

In its sample, this clonotype was seen a few times. As DNA, the CDR3 is TGTGCCTGGAGTGTTGAAGCGGGAGAGGATACGCAGTATTTT. This sequence encodes CAWSVEAGEDTQYF. The chain carries TRBV30 and TRBJ2-3, with 8 nucleotides matching TRBD2. Germline CDR1 reads GTSNPN; CDR2 reads SVGIG (reference sequence). V shed 0 bases, J shed 6 bases, and the junction held 5 bases outside the gene matches. This CDR3 comprises 14 residues.

This clonotype was observed at least ten times. The rearrangement uses TRBV3-1 and TRBJ1-1; D call uncertain. V lost 0 bases to trimming and J lost 0 bases, with 11 bases between them. The CDR3 is made up of 16 amino acids. CDR1 is LGHDT and CDR2 is YNNKEL in the germline V gene (reference sequence). The CDR3 spells CASSQDSGIMNTEAFF. The CDR3, as DNA: TGTGCCAGCAGCCAAGATTCGGGAATCATGAACACTGAAGCTTTCTTT.

Ten or more counts support this clonotype. The chain combines TRBV28 with TRBJ2-3; D may be TRBD1 (6 bases). There are 16 residues in the CDR3. V lost 6 bases and J lost 1, with 17 bases in between. CDR1 MDHEN and CDR2 SYDVKM come from the germline V gene. This CDR3 is CASSWGQGLRTDTQYF. The CDR3 nucleotides are TGTGCCAGCAGCTGGGGACAAGGCCTCCGCACAGATACGCAGTATTTT.

This clonotype has a count of ten or more. The J gene is TRBJ2-2, the V gene TRBV14; D may be TRBD1 or TRBD2 (5 bases each). This CDR3 spans 13 amino acids. CDR1 and CDR2 from the germline V gene are SGHDN and FVKESK. The V and J ends lost 11 bases and 6 bases respectively, with 16 bases between them. The CDR3, as DNA: TGTGCCTCTGGGACCCTCGGTCCCGGGGAGCTGTTTTTT. Translating it yields CASGTLGPGELFF.

The V call is TRBV30, the J call TRBJ1-1; D is unresolved. The germline CDR1 and CDR2 sequences are GTSNPN and SVGIG (reference sequence). Trimming left V 3 bases short and J 4 bases short, with 15 bases between. This CDR3 contains 14 residues. The CDR3 here is CAWRLGVYFTEAFF. The CDR3 DNA reads as TGTGCCTGGAGGCTCGGGGTGTATTTCACTGAAGCTTTCTTT.

This clonotype was found many times. The chain joins TRBV29-1 to TRBJ2-7; the match to TRBD2 covers 7 bases. The length of the CDR3 is 12 residues. Per germline, CDR1 SQVTM and CDR2 ANQGSEA. After removal of 4 bases from V and 1 base from J, the junction contained 1 base not matched to a gene. CDR3 amino acids: CSVASGSYEQYF. Here the CDR3 DNA reads TGCAGCGTTGCTAGCGGATCCTACGAGCAGTACTTC.

The chain couples TRBV5-6 to TRBJ2-1; D may be TRBD1 or TRBD2 (5 bases each). The CDR3 sequence is 15 residues long. Trimming cost V 4 bases and J 3 bases, with 14 bases left between them. In germline, CDR1 is SGHDT, CDR2 YYEEEE. CDR3 sequence: CASSPRTTSYNEQFF. For the CDR3, the DNA is TGTGCCAGCAGCCCGAGGACAACTAGCTACAATGAGCAGTTCTTC. The full variable domain, rest sourced from reference TRBV5-6 and TRBJ2-1, is DAGVTQSPTHLIKTRGQQVTLRCSPKSGHDTVSWYQQALGQGPQFIFQYYEEEERQRGNFPDRFSGHQFPNYSSELNVNALLLGDSALYLCASSPRTTSYNEQFFGPGTRLTVL.

At least ten counts were recorded for this clonotype. The CDR3 coding sequence is TGTGCCAGCACCCTGGGACTAGCGGGATCCGCTGAGCAGTTCTTC. Translation gives CASTLGLAGSAEQFF. The chain uses TRBV2 and TRBJ2-1; 13 bases map to TRBD2. The ends lost 7 bases at V and 9 bases at J; junction bases unmatched: 9. CDR3 length: 15 residues. In germline, CDR1 is SNHLY, CDR2 FYNNEI.

The chain joins TRBV12-3 or TRBV12-4 to TRBJ2-1; 9 bases match TRBD2. The CDR3 totals 15 residues. V gave up 5 bases and J gave up 5 bases; unmatched junction bases: 7. The CDR3 sequence is CASSAGAGGNNEQFF. The DNA for the CDR3 is TGTGCCAGCAGTGCCGGAGCGGGGGGCAACAATGAGCAGTTCTTC.

This clonotype occurred a few times. The rearrangement links TRBV2 to TRBJ2-7, with 14 bases fitting TRBD2. V shed 6 bases and J 5 bases; nucleotides not matched to a gene: 15. The CDR3 sequence is 18 residues long. Germline-derived CDR1 and CDR2 are SNHLY and FYNNEI. This CDR3 reads CASSPHGLAGGPSDEQYF. The CDR3 DNA is TGTGCCAGCAGCCCCCATGGACTAGCGGGAGGTCCTTCGGACGAGCAGTACTTC.